This entry features one T cell receptor (beta chain) sequence. The antigen this receptor binds is unknown. A much larger clone lies one base from this, so it may be a read error. This sample was included in a study of neurological immune-mediated disorders (dated by TCRdb to about 2019). Regarding the research as a whole: Peripheral blood TCR-beta repertoires from HTLV-I-associated myelopathy (HAM/TSP) patients, multiple sclerosis patients and healthy controls were compared by UMI-based sequencing. The approximately 110 TCR-beta libraries included longitudinal samples, technical triplicates and paired sorted CD4+ and CD8+ T-cell subsets alongside PBMC samples. Of the approximately 68 subjects in the cohort, some 15 were HAM/TSP patients, approximately 35 were multiple sclerosis patients, and around 20 were healthy controls.

The germline V gene provides CDR1 SGHRS and CDR2 YFSETQ. The CDR3 starts with the cysteine, ends with the phenylalanine, and has 14 residues. The sequence is cut down to CDR3 DNA, 42 bases in frame from base 1. Compared with germline, V lacks 4 bases and J lacks 1 base; bases without a gene match: 3. Healthy controls were blood bank volunteers in Maryland, USA. For unsorted PBMC libraries, 2 million PBMCs were used after storage in RNAlater at -80 degrees C until RNA extraction. Peripheral blood was subjected to Ficoll-Hypaque density gradient centrifugation to isolate PBMCs, which were then cryopreserved in liquid nitrogen. Study-level results and caveats: Expanded clones from different subjects shared no identical CDR3 amino acid sequences, which suggests that TCR-beta repertoires were private in all groups. TCR clonal expansion was highest in HAM/TSP patients and lowest in MS patients, with MS patients falling below even healthy controls.

To synthesize cDNA, template-switch 5'RACE was performed with a primer carrying a 10-nucleotide random unique molecular identifier so that each TCR transcript was tagged. Every sequencing run yielded over 170 million TCR-beta sequences covering 15-18 subjects. The RNeasy kit was used to extract total RNA. Using the KAPA Real-time Library Amplification kit, TCR-beta VDJ regions were amplified with primers for the TCR constant region and the 5'RACE anchor. A first PCR added sample indexes and Illumina adaptors, and a second PCR then raised library yield. After Ampure bead purification, the roughly 650 bp TCR product was size-selected on a 2% E-gel SizeSelection system. Before pooling, library quality was assessed on a Bioanalyzer, concentration was determined with Qubit, and library quantification was performed with the Kapa Library Quantification kit. Paired-end 2 x 150 bp sequencing of the libraries was performed on an Illumina HiSeq 2500. To increase sequence diversity, about 24-32% phiX was spiked into each library pool. As for the authors' bioinformatics: Quality-filtered reads were processed with the UMI-based MiGEC pipeline, which removed over 75% of raw TCR sequences during error correction. IMGT germline references were used for alignment of VDJ genes, and clonotypes were defined by a unique CDR3 amino acid sequence together with V-J genes. Clonal expansion, Shannon diversity and CDR3 relatedness (CalcPairwiseDistances, ClusterSamples) were evaluated with VDJtools, and phylogenetic trees were built with CLCbio workbench. A clone was classed as expanded if it had 8 or more unique UMIs, a cutoff based on coefficient-of-variation modelling across technical triplicates. TCRdb trimmed the raw reads at Q25, called clones with MiXCR and kept productive beta chains. Merged by CDR3 protein, the rows form single entries marked with the most common genes and DNA. The V and J calls and clone size are TCRdb's, not the authors'. The table for this sample lists tens of thousands of distinct CDR3 sequences; 10% of them were counted only once. The ten largest account for roughly 1.8% of the sample.

The sample was PBMCs. This receptor was obtained from a man in his forties in good health. The chain was built from TRBV5-1 and TRBJ1-2, with TRBD1 matching 8 junction bases. The encoded CDR3 is CASSQDRVNYGYTF. The DNA is as follows: TGCGCCAGCAGCCAGGACAGGGTTAACTATGGCTACACCTTC.